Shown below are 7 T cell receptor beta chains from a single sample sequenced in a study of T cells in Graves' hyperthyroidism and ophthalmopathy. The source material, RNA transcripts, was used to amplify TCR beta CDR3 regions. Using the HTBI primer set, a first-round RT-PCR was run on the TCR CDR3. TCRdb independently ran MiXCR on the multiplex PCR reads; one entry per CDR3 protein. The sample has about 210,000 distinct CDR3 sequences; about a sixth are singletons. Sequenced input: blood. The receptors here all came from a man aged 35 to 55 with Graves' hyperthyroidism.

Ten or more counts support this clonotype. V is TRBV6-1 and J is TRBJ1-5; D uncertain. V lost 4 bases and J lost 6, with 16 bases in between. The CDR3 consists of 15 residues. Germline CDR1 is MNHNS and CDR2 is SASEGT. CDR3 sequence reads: CASSGMEGVSQPQHF. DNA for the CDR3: TGTGCCAGCAGTGGTATGGAGGGCGTAAGTCAGCCCCAGCATTTT.

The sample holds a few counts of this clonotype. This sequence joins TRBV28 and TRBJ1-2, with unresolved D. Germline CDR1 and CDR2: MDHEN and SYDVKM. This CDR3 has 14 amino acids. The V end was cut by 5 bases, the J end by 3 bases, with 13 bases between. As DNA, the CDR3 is TGTGCCAGCAGTGATCCGAGGGCCGACTATGGCTACACCTTC. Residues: CASSDPRADYGYTF.

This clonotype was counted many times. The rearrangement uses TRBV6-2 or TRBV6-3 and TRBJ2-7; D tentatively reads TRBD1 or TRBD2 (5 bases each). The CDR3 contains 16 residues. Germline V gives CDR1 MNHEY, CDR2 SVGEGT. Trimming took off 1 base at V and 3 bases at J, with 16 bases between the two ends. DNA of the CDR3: TGTGCCAGCAGTTACTTGGGGCGAGGGGCCGACTACGAGCAGTACTTC. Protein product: CASSYLGRGADYEQYF.

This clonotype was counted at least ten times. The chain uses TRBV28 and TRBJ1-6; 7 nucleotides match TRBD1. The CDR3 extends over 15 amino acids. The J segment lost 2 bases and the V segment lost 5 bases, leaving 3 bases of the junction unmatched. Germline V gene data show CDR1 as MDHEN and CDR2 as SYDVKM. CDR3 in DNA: TGTGCCAGCAGTCCACAGGGGCCCTATAATTCACCCCTCCACTTT. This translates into CASSPQGPYNSPLHF.

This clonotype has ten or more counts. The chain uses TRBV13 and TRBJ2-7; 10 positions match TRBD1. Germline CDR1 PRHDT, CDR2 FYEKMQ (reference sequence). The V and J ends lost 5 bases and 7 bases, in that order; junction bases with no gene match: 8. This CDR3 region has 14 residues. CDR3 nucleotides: TGTGCCAGCAGCATGAGGACAGGGGGAGAGGAGCAGTACTTC. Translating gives CASSMRTGGEEQYF.

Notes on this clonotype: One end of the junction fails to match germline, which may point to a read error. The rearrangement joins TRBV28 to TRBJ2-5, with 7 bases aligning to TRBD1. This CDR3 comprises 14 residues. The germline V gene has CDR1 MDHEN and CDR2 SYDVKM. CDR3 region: CASRPSGQKEIQYF. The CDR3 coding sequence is TGTGCCAGCAGACCCTCGGGACAGAAAGAGATCCAGTACTTC.

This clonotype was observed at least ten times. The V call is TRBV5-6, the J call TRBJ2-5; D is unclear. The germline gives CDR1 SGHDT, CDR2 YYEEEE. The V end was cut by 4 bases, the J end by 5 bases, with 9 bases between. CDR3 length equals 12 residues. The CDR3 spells CASSIPEETQYF. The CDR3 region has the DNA TGTGCCAGCAGCATACCCGAGGAGACCCAGTACTTC.